This T cell receptor beta chain is from a study of T-cell reconstitution after alpha-beta-depleted transplantation in children. The CDR3 length is 14 residues. Germline assignment: CDR1 SQVTM and CDR2 ANQGSEA. Trimming took off 6 bases at V and 1 base at J, with 14 bases between the two ends. This clonotype has just a few counts. The antigen is not known. Unique molecular identifiers were built into the TCRbeta library. TCRdb re-analysed the PCR reads in MiXCR, keeping a single row per CDR3 protein. The sample lists a few hundred thousand distinct CDR3 sequences, approximately 30% seen once, with approximately 33% in the top ten. General observations from the study: In patients about two months after transplant, alpha-beta T cells reportedly arose from several hundred expanded graft clones. For some patients, TCRbeta diversity was high at day 60 because of recipient T cells and thymic progenitors that survived.

The chain recombines TRBV29-1 with TRBJ2-3; unclear D gene. The TCR was taken from a boy in the first two years of life with Wiskott-Aldrich syndrome, due to receive a stem cell transplant. Specimen: PBMCs, collected before TCRalphabeta/CD19-depleted stem cell transplant. As DNA, the CDR3 is TGCAGCGTGCTACAAGGAGAGCGCACAGATACGCAGTATTTT. Amino acid sequence: CSVLQGERTDTQYF.